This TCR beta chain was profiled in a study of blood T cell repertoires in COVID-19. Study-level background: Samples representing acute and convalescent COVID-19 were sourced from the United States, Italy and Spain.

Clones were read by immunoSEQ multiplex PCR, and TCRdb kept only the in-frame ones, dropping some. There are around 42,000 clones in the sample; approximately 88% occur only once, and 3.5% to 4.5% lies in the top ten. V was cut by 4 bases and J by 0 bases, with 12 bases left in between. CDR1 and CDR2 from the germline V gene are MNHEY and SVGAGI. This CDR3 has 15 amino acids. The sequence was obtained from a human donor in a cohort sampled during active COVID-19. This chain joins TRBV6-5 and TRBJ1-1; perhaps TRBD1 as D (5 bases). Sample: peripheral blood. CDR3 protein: CASSSFGGLNTEAFF. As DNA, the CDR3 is TGTGCCAGCAGTTCTTTTGGGGGGTTGAACACTGAAGCTTTCTTT.